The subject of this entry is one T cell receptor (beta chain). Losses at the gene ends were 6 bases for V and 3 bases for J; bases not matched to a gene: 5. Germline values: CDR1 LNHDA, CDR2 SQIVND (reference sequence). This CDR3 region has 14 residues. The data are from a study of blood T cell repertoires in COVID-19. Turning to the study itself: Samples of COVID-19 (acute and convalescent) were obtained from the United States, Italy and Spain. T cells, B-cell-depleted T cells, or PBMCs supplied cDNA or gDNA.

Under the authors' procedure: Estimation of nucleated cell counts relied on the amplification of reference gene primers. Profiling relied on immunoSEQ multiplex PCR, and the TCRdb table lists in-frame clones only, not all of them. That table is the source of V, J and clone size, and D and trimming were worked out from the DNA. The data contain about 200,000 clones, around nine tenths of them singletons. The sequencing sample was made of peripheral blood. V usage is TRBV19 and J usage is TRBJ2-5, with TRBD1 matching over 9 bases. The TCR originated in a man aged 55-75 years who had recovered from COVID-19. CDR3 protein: CASRKGQGEETQYF. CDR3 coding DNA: TGTGCCAGTAGGAAGGGACAGGGCGAAGAGACCCAGTACTTC.